This record concerns one TCR beta chain sequence. Antigen specificity is unknown. The entry originates in a study of a mutant IDH1 vaccine in newly diagnosed glioma. About the research overall: The treated group averaged approximately 42 years old and was roughly 60% male, about 40% female. Before enrollment, the patients had been treated with radiotherapy alone, temozolomide alone, or both together. Most of them had received both.

General observations from the study: Approximately 93% of patients showed vaccine-induced immune responses across multiple MHC alleles.

The protocol was immunoSEQ multiplex PCR, while the TCRdb copy is restricted to in-frame clones and leaves out a portion. The data contain around 31,000 clones, around 82% of them singletons. Regarding time point: week 11, during vaccination. Every single dose of the vaccine, 300 ug of mutant IDH1 20-mer peptide, came with topical imiquimod. The germline V and J ends were trimmed by 5 bases and 0 bases, with 5 bases remaining between them. CDR1 and CDR2 (germline): MNHNY, SVGAGI (reference sequence). The CDR3 has 13 residues. The sequences come from PBMCs, collected from a glioma patient whose treatment included an IDH1 peptide vaccine. The V call is TRBV6-6, the J call TRBJ1-5; D is unclear. This clonotype was obtained from a young man with glioma. CDR3 sequence: CASSPDSNQPQHF. The CDR3 DNA reads TGTGCCAGCAGTCCAGATAGCAATCAGCCCCAGCATTTT.